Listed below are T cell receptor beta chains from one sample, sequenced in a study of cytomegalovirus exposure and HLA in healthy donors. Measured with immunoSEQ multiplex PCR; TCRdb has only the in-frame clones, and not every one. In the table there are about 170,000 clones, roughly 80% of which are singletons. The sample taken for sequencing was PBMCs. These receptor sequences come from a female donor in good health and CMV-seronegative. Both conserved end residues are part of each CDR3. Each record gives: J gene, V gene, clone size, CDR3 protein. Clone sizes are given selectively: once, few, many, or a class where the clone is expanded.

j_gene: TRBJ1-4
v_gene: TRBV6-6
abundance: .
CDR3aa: CASSLRGGEKLFF

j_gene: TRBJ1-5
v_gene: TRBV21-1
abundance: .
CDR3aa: CASSPRTGGTGNQPQHF

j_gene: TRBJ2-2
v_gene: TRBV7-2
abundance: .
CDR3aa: CASSFLAGLGGELFF

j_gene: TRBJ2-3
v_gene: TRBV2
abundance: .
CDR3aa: CASSAGTGGADTQYF

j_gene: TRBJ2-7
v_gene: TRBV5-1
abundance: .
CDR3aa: CASSLAGNEQYF

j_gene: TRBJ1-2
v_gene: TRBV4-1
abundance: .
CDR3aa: CASSQAKGGYGYTF

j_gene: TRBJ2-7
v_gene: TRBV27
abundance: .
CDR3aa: CASMGTAHEQYF

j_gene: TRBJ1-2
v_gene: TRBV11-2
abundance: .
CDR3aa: CASSLVREQGDYDGYTF

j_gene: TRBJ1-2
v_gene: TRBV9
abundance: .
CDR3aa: CASSVDLDRAYYGYTF

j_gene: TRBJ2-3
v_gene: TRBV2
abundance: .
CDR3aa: CASSADGGAVDTQYF

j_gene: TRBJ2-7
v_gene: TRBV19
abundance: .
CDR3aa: CASSIDGTGLFYEQYF

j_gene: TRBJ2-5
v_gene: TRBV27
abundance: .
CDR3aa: CASSYLQGETQYF

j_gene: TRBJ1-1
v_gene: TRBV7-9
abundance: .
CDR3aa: CASSRTGGFMNTEAFF

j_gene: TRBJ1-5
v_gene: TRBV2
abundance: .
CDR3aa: CASRGDRGINQPQHF

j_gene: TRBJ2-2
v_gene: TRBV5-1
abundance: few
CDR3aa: CASSRTGDTGELFF